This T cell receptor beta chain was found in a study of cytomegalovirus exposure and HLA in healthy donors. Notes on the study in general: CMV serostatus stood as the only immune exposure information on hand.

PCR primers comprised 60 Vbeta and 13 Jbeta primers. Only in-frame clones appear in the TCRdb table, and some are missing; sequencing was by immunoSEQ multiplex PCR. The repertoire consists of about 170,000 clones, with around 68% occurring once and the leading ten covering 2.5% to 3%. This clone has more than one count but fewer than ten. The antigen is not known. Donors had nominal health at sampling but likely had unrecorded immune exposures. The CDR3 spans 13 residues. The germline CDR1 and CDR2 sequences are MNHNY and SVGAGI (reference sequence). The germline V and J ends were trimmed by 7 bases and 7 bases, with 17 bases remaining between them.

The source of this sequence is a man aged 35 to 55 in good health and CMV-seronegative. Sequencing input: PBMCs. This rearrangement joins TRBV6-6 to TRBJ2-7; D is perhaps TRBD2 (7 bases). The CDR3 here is CASKGGAVWEQYF. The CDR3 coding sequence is TGTGCCAGCAAAGGGGGGGCCGTGTGGGAGCAGTACTTC.